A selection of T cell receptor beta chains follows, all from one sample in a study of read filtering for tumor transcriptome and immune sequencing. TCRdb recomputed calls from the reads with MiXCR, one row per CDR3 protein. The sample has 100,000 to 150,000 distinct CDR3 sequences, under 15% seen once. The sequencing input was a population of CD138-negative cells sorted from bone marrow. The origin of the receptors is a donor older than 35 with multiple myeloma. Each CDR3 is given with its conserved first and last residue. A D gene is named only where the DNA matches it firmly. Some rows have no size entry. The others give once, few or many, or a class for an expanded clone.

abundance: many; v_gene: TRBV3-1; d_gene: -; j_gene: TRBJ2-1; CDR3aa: CASSQDGSSPSYNEQFF; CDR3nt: TGTGCCAGCAGCCAAGATGGATCTAGCCCCTCCTACAATGAGCAGTTCTTC
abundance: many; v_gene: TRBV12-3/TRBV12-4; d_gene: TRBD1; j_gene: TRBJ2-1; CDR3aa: CASTRQGSYNEQFF; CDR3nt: TGTGCCAGCACCAGACAGGGGTCCTACAATGAGCAGTTCTTC
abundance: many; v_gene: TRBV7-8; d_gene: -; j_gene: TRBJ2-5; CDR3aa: CASSLNLETQYF; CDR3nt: TGTGCCAGCAGCTTAAACCTAGAGACCCAGTACTTC
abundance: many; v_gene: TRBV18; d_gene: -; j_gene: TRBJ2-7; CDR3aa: CASSPREGSFYEQYF; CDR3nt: TGTGCCAGCTCACCACGTGAAGGGTCTTTCTACGAGCAGTACTTC
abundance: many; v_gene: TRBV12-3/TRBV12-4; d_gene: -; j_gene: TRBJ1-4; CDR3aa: CASSLARDEKLFF; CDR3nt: TGTGCCAGCAGTTTGGCGCGTGATGAAAAACTGTTTTTT
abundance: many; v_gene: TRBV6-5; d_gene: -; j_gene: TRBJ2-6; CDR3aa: CASSSTGTGANVLTF; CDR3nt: TGTGCCAGCAGCAGCACCGGGACCGGGGCCAACGTCCTGACTTTC
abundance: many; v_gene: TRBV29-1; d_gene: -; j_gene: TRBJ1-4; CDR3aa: CSVGAGGIADEKLFF; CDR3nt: TGCAGCGTTGGGGCGGGGGGAATCGCCGATGAAAAACTGTTTTTT
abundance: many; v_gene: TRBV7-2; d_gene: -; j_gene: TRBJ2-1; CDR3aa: CASSLAGRRGKYNEQFF; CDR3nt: TGTGCCAGCAGCTTAGCAGGGAGGCGCGGGAAATACAATGAGCAGTTCTTC
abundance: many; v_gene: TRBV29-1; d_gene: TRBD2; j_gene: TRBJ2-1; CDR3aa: CSVEEPSGREGEQFF; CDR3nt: TGCAGCGTTGAGGAACCTAGCGGGAGAGAGGGTGAGCAGTTCTTC
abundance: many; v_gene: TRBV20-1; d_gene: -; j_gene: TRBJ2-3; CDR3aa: CSAVWGDGTDTQYF; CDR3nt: TGCAGTGCCGTGTGGGGGGATGGCACAGATACGCAGTATTTT
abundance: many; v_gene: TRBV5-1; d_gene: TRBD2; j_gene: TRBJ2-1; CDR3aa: CASSLAAGRRNEQFF; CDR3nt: TGCGCCAGCAGCTTGGCCGCCGGGAGGCGTAATGAGCAGTTCTTC
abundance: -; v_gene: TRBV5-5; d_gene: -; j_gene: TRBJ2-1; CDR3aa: CASSRNQDNEQFF; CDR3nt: TGTGCCAGCAGCCGAAATCAGGACAATGAGCAGTTCTTC
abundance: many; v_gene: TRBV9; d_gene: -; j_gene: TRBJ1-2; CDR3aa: CASSVADGRTGYGYTF; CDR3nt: TGTGCCAGCAGCGTAGCGGACGGCAGGACCGGTTATGGCTACACCTTC
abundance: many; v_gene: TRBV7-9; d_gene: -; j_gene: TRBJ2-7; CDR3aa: CASSPDPSGEQYF; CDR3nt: TGTGCCAGCAGCCCGGACCCCTCCGGAGAGCAGTACTTC
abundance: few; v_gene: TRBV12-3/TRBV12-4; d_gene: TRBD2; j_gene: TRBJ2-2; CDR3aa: CATALAGADTGELFF; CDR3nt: TGTGCCACTGCATTAGCGGGAGCGGACACCGGGGAGCTGTTTTTT
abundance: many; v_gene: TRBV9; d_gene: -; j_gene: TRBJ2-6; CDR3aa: CASSPSSSRGSGANVLTF; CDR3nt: TGTGCCAGCAGCCCGAGCTCCAGTCGGGGGTCTGGGGCCAACGTCCTGACTTTC
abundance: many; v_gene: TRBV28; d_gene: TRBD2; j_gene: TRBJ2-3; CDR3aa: CASSGSGTSGRTDTQYF; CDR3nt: TGTGCCAGCAGTGGATCAGGGACTAGCGGGCGCACAGATACGCAGTATTTT
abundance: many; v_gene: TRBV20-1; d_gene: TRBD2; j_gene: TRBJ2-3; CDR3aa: CSVTGLAADTQYF; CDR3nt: TGCAGTGTGACAGGACTAGCCGCAGATACGCAGTATTTT
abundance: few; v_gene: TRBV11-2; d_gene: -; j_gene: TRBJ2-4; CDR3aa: CASSRAGSINIQYF; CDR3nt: TGTGCCAGCAGCCGGGCGGGGTCTATAAACATTCAGTACTTC
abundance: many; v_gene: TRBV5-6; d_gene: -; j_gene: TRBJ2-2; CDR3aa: CASSLVRGRNTGELFF; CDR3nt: TGTGCCAGCAGCTTGGTCAGGGGCCGTAACACCGGGGAGCTGTTTTTT
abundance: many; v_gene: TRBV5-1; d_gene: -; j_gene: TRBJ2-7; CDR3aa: CASSLASEGSYEQYF; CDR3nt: TGCGCCAGCAGCTTGGCGTCAGAGGGGTCCTACGAGCAGTACTTC
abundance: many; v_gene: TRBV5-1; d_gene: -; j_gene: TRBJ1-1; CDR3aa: CASSLQGNTEAFF; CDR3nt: TGTGCCAGCAGTTTACAGGGGAACACTGAAGCTTTCTTT
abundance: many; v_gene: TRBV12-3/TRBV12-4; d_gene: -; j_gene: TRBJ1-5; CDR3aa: CASSSTGTPQPQHF; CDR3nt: TGTGCCAGCAGTTCTACCGGGACGCCTCAGCCCCAGCATTTT
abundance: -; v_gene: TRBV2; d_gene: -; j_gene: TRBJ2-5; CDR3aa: CAGMALQETQYF; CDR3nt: TGTGCCGGGATGGCATTACAAGAGACCCAGTACTTC
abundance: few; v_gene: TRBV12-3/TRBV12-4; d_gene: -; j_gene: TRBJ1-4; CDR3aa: CASRRGDEKLFF; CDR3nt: TGTGCCAGCCGACGGGGGGATGAAAAACTGTTTTTT
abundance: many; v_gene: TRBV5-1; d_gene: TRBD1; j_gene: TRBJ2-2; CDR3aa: CASSLPLSQGLNTGELFF; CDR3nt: TGCGCCAGCAGCTTGCCCTTATCACAGGGGCTAAACACCGGGGAGCTGTTTTTT
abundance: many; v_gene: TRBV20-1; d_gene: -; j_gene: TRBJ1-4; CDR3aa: CSAREDRREEKLFF; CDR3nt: TGCAGTGCTAGGGAGGACAGAAGGGAGGAAAAACTGTTTTTT
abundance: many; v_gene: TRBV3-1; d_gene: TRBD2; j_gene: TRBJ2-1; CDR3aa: CASSPGLVRVHEQFF; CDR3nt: TGTGCCAGCAGCCCGGGACTAGTAAGAGTCCATGAGCAGTTCTTC
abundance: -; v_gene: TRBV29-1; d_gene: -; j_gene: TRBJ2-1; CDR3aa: CSVYRVSLYEQFF; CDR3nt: TGCAGCGTCTACAGGGTTTCACTTTATGAGCAGTTCTTC
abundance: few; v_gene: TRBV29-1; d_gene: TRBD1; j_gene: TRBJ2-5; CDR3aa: CSDRTGETQYF; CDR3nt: TGCAGCGACAGGACAGGGGAGACCCAGTACTTC
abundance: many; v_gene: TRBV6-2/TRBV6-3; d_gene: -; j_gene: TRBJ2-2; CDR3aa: CASSRPGHQTGELFF; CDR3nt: TGTGCCAGCAGCCGTCCGGGACACCAGACCGGGGAGCTGTTTTTT